A single sample gave rise to the 20 T cell receptor beta chains below, sequenced in a study of patients and donors after allogeneic stem cell transplantation. Using its own MiXCR run on the RT-PCR reads, TCRdb lists one record per CDR3 protein. Altogether a few hundred thousand distinct CDR3 sequences are present, roughly two fifths being singletons, with the ten largest covering 9.5% to 13%. Sequencing was performed on blood, either unsorted or a sorted T cell fraction (not recorded which). The receptors derive from a human donor who was either an allogeneic HSCT recipient or a stem cell or donor lymphocyte infusion donor (not recorded which). It is not recorded whose cells these are; they may come from a transplant donor.

V and J are TRBV2 and TRBJ1-1; 8 nucleotides agree with TRBD1. In germline, CDR1 is SNHLY, CDR2 FYNNEI. V gave up 6 bases and J gave up 3 bases; unmatched junction bases: 6. CDR3 length equals 14 residues. In DNA form, the CDR3 reads TGTGCCAGCAGCGCCCAGGGGGCAGACACTGAAGCTTTCTTT. Amino acid sequence: CASSAQGADTEAFF. Full variable domain (missing parts from reference TRBV2 and TRBJ1-1): EPEVTQTPSHQVTQMGQEVILRCVPISNHLYFYWYRQILGQKVEFLVSFYNNEISEKSEIFDDQFSVERPDGSNFTLKIRSTKLEDSAMYFCASSAQGADTEAFFGQGTRLTVV.

In its sample, this clonotype was seen a few times. This chain uses TRBV12-3 or TRBV12-4 with TRBJ1-1; D is unclear. V was pared by 3 bases and J by 3 bases, with 8 bases between. The CDR3 runs 13 residues. CDR3: CASSFVGYTEAFF. The CDR3 DNA follows: TGTGCCAGCAGTTTTGTGGGATACACTGAAGCTTTCTTT.

This clonotype was recorded at least ten times. J is TRBJ1-1 and V is TRBV5-4; 7 bases agree with TRBD1. V trimming: 4 bases; J trimming: 1 base; junction bases outside the gene matches: 7. Germline values: CDR1 SGHNT, CDR2 YYREEE (reference sequence). The CDR3 length is 15 residues. The CDR3 DNA is TGTGCCAGCAGCACCTTACAGGGGACGAACACTGAAGCTTTCTTT. Translating it yields CASSTLQGTNTEAFF. The full variable domain, completed using reference TRBV5-4 and TRBJ1-1, is ETGVTQSPTHLIKTRGQQVTLRCSSQSGHNTVSWYQQALGQGPQFIFQYYREEENGRGNFPPRFSGLQFPNYSSELNVNALELDDSALYLCASSTLQGTNTEAFFGQGTRLTVV.

V usage is TRBV28 and J usage is TRBJ2-1; D gene ambiguous. The CDR3 covers 16 residues. Trimming took off 7 bases at V and 0 bases at J, with 16 bases between the two ends. Looked up from germline, CDR1 is MDHEN and CDR2 is SYDVKM. CDR3 nucleotide sequence: TGTGCCAGCACCCCAAGTATCTCCCGCTCCTACAATGAGCAGTTCTTC. Its protein is CASTPSISRSYNEQFF.

V is TRBV4-1 and J is TRBJ1-3; D unresolved. CDR1 MGHRA and CDR2 YSYEKL come from the germline V gene. The V and J ends lost 2 bases and 0 bases respectively, with 17 bases between them. This CDR3 region has 18 residues. In nucleotides, the CDR3 is TGCGCCAGCAGCCAAAGATCGGTAATAGGCGTCTCTGGAAACACCATATATTTT. It codes for CASSQRSVIGVSGNTIYF.

The CDR3 DNA reads as TGTGCCAGCAGTTTCGCGGACAGGGGAGGCCCTGAAGCTTTCTTT. Its translation is CASSFADRGGPEAFF. V usage is TRBV28 and J usage is TRBJ1-1; 9 bases fit TRBD1. The CDR3 totals 15 residues. Germline V gives CDR1 MDHEN, CDR2 SYDVKM. Trimming removed 3 bases from V and 6 bases from J; junction bases left unmatched: 8. Looking up the rest from reference TRBV28 and TRBJ1-1 gives the full variable domain: DVKVTQSSRYLVKRTGEKVFLECVQDMDHENMFWYRQDPGLGLRLIYFSYDVKMKEKGDIPEGYSVSREKKERFSLILESASTNQTSMYLCASSFADRGGPEAFFGQGTRLTVV.

The chain joins TRBV12-3 or TRBV12-4 to TRBJ1-1; no clear D gene. This CDR3 region has 13 residues. Trimming took 5 bases from V and 7 from J, leaving 14 bases between them. The chain's CDR3 is CASSLSTEHEAFF. CDR3 bases: TGTGCCAGCAGTCTCAGCACCGAGCATGAAGCTTTCTTT.

The chain joins TRBV7-2 to TRBJ1-6; D might be TRBD1 (6 bases). Germline CDR1 is SGHTA and CDR2 is FQGNSA. This CDR3 spans 16 amino acids. The ends were cut back, 1 base at V and 5 bases at J, with 12 bases in the middle. For the CDR3, the DNA is TGTGCCAGCAGCTTAGGGGACATGTTCAATAATTCACCCCTCCACTTT. Translation gives CASSLGDMFNNSPLHF.

This clonotype was found a few times. V and J are TRBV4-2 and TRBJ1-6; D is possibly TRBD1 (6 bases). Per the germline V gene, CDR1 is LGHNA and CDR2 is YNFKEQ. The CDR3 contains 16 residues. Trimming left V 0 bases short and J 7 bases short, with 13 bases between. CDR3 bases: TGTGCCAGCAGCCAAGATCCGGGGGCTCGGAATTCACCCCTCCACTTT. It yields the protein CASSQDPGARNSPLHF.

This clonotype has more than one count but fewer than ten. The chain combines TRBV12-3 or TRBV12-4 with TRBJ1-3, with no clear D. The CDR3 has 13 residues. V lost 6 bases, J lost 4 bases, and 10 bases lay in between. DNA for the CDR3: TGTGCCAGCAGCCCCGTAAGGGGAAACACCATATATTTT. Translating it yields CASSPVRGNTIYF.

This clonotype was detected only a few times. This sequence joins TRBV7-9 and TRBJ1-4; D possibly corresponds to TRBD1 (5 bases). Germline V gene data show CDR1 as SEHNR and CDR2 as FQNEAQ (reference sequence). V lost 5 bases and J 5 bases, leaving 12 bases between the germline ends. The CDR3 runs to 14 residues. This CDR3 is CASSHRQGNEKLFF. CDR3 bases: TGTGCCAGCAGCCACCGCCAGGGCAATGAAAAACTGTTTTTT.

The DNA of the CDR3 is TGCGCCAGCAGCCTAAGCCCCGGGACAGGGTTGGGCGAGCAGTACTTC. This sequence encodes CASSLSPGTGLGEQYF. This sequence joins TRBV4-1 and TRBJ2-7, with 9 bases matching TRBD1. Germline trimming cut 4 bases from V and 6 bases from J; bases unmatched to any gene: 13. The length of the CDR3 is 16 residues. Germline V gene lookup returns CDR1 MGHRA and CDR2 YSYEKL.

This clonotype was detected a few times. The V gene is TRBV5-1, the J gene TRBJ2-3; D not certain. Germline CDR1 and CDR2: SGHRS and YFSETQ. CDR3 length: 13 residues. The V end was cut by 0 bases, the J end by 1 base, with 3 bases between. CDR3 protein: CASSLGGTDTQYF. CDR3 nucleotides: TGCGCCAGCAGCTTGGGTGGCACAGATACGCAGTATTTT. The variable domain in full, completed from reference TRBV5-1 and TRBJ2-3, reads KAGVTQTPRYLIKTRGQQVTLSCSPISGHRSVSWYQQTPGQGLQFLFEYFSETQRNKGNFPGRFSGRQFSNSRSEMNVSTLELGDSALYLCASSLGGTDTQYFGPGTRLTVL.

This chain connects TRBV10-3 to TRBJ2-3; 7 nucleotides align to TRBD1. V was clipped by 3 bases and J by 2 bases; unmatched bases: 5. Germline CDR1 and CDR2: ENHRY and SYGVKD. CDR3 length: 15 amino acids. CDR3 DNA sequence: TGTGCCATCAGTGAACCGACAGGGTACACAGATACGCAGTATTTT. Amino acid sequence: CAISEPTGYTDTQYF.

This CDR3 reads CASSPPLAYKDTEAFF. CDR3 coding DNA: TGTGCCAGCAGCCCCCCGTTGGCCTATAAGGACACTGAAGCTTTCTTT. The chain has TRBV7-9 and TRBJ1-1, with D uncertain. V was clipped by 5 bases and J by 3 bases, with 19 bases between them. Germline V CDR1 and CDR2: SEHNR, FQNEAQ (reference sequence). This CDR3 has 16 residues.

The V and J genes are TRBV30 and TRBJ1-5; D unclear. This CDR3 has 13 residues. Germline CDR1 and CDR2: GTSNPN and SVGIG (reference sequence). Trimming stripped 0 bases from V and 5 bases from J, with 8 bases between. CDR3 sequence (DNA): TGTGCCTGGAGTGTGTACCCTTATCAGCCCCAGCATTTT. Encoded protein: CAWSVYPYQPQHF.

This clonotype was counted a few times. The chain uses TRBV7-9 and TRBJ1-5; D is possibly TRBD1 (5 bases). The germline V gene has CDR1 SEHNR and CDR2 FQNEAQ (reference sequence). V lost 8 bases to trimming and J lost 0 bases, with 8 bases between them. The CDR3 has 13 amino acids. The CDR3 spells CASGGTSNQPQHF. As DNA, the CDR3 is TGTGCCAGCGGCGGGACTAGCAATCAGCCCCAGCATTTT.

The CDR3 DNA sequence: TGCAGTGCTCATCGGGACACTGCCCCGGGGGGCTACACCTTC. This gives the protein CSAHRDTAPGGYTF. The V call is TRBV20-1, the J call TRBJ1-2, with D possibly TRBD1 on 6 matching bases. The CDR3 totals 14 residues. Per the germline V gene, CDR1 is DFQATT and CDR2 is SNEGSKA (reference sequence). The ends were cut back, 5 bases at V and 8 bases at J, with 21 bases in the middle.

This clonotype was observed a few times. The V gene is TRBV7-2, the J gene TRBJ1-2; a possible D gene is TRBD1 (5 bases). The germline V gene has CDR1 SGHTA and CDR2 FQGNSA. The CDR3 extends over 14 amino acids. Trimming shortened V by 0 bases and J by 4 bases, and 9 bases separated the two germline ends. DNA for the CDR3: TGTGCCAGCAGCTTAGCGGGGGACTCCTATGGCTACACCTTC. Its translation is CASSLAGDSYGYTF.

The V call is TRBV5-1, the J call TRBJ1-2, with 7 bases fitting TRBD1. V was clipped by 1 base and J by 4 bases; unmatched bases: 10. The CDR3 spans 16 residues. CDR1 and CDR2 (germline): SGHRS, YFSETQ. CDR3: CASSLPTGRESYGYTF. The CDR3 nucleotides are TGCGCCAGCAGCTTGCCGACAGGGAGAGAAAGCTATGGCTACACCTTC. The variable domain in full, completed from reference TRBV5-1 and TRBJ1-2, reads KAGVTQTPRYLIKTRGQQVTLSCSPISGHRSVSWYQQTPGQGLQFLFEYFSETQRNKGNFPGRFSGRQFSNSRSEMNVSTLELGDSALYLCASSLPTGRESYGYTFGSGTRLTVV.